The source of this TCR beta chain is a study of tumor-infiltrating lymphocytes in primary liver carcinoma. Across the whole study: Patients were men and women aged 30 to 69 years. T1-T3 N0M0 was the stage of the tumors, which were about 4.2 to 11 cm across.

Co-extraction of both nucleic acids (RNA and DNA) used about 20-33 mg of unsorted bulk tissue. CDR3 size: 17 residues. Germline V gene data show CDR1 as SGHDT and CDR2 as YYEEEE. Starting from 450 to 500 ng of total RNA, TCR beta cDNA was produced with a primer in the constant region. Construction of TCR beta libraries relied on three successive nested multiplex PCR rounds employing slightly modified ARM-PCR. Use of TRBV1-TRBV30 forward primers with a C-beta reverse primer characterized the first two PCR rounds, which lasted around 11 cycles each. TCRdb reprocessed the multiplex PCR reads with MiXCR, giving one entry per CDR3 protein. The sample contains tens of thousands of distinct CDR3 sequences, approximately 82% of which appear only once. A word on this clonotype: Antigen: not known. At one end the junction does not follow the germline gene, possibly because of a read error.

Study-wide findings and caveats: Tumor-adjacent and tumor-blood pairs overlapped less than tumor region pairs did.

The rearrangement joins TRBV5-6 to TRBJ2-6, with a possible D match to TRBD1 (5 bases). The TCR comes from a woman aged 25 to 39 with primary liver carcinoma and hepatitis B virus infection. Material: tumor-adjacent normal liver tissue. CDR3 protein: CASSQDISFSWANVPTF. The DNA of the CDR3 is TGTGCCAGCAGCCAGGACATCAGCTTCTCTTGGGCCAACGTCCCGACTTTC.